A single sample is the source of the 32 T cell receptor beta chains below, sequenced in a study of T cells in Graves' hyperthyroidism and ophthalmopathy. Researchers amplified the TCR beta CDR3 regions from RNA transcripts. First-round RT-PCR targeting the TCR CDR3 was performed with the HTBI primer set. TCRdb re-analysed the multiplex PCR reads in MiXCR, keeping a single row per CDR3 protein. The data hold fewer than 600,000 distinct CDR3 sequences, with around 13% observed a single time. Source material: blood. The receptors come from a middle-aged woman with Graves' hyperthyroidism.

This clonotype was counted only a few times. The rearrangement uses TRBV6-5 and TRBJ1-4; unclear D gene. CDR1 and CDR2 from the germline V gene are MNHEY and SVGAGI. The CDR3 has 14 residues. Trimming took 2 bases from V and 4 from J, leaving 8 bases between them. The CDR3 DNA sequence: TGTGCCAGCAGTTACAGCGATAATAATGAAAAACTGTTTTTT. Protein sequence: CASSYSDNNEKLFF.

There are a few counts of this clonotype. The chain links TRBV6-1 to TRBJ1-2; 7 bases map to TRBD1. CDR1 and CDR2 from the germline V gene are MNHNS and SASEGT. The CDR3 is 15 residues long. V lost 5 bases, J lost 8 bases, and 14 bases stayed unmatched. DNA for the CDR3: TGTGCCAGCAGTCCCAAAGGGGGCACAGGCCAGGGCTACACCTTC. This encodes CASSPKGGTGQGYTF.

In its sample, this clonotype was seen a few times. The V and J genes are TRBV24-1 and TRBJ2-2; no clear D gene. Germline V gives CDR1 KGHDR, CDR2 SFDVKD. The CDR3 totals 15 residues. Trimming pared 1 base from V and 1 base from J, leaving 6 bases between. In DNA, the CDR3 is TGTGCCACCAGTGATTTCAACCGGAACACCGGGGAGCTGTTTTTT. Amino acid sequence: CATSDFNRNTGELFF.

The V call is TRBV14, the J call TRBJ2-1, with 14 nucleotides matching TRBD2. V was clipped by 5 bases and J by 5 bases; unmatched bases: 5. Germline-derived CDR1 and CDR2 are SGHDN and FVKESK. CDR3 length equals 16 residues. The CDR3 DNA is TGTGCCAGCAGCGGGACTAGCGGGAGCCTCCACAATGAGCAGTTCTTC. Its translation is CASSGTSGSLHNEQFF.

In its sample, this clonotype was seen many times. V and J are TRBV28 and TRBJ1-1; TRBD1 matches at 11 bases. Germline V gives CDR1 MDHEN, CDR2 SYDVKM. This CDR3 contains 13 residues. Trimming took 7 bases from V and 11 from J; bases not matched to a gene: 9. The CDR3 nucleotides read TGTGCCAGCAACAACCGGGACAGGGGGATCGCTTTCTTT. It yields the protein CASNNRDRGIAFF.

The chain couples TRBV27 to TRBJ2-3, with D unclear. Germline values: CDR1 MNHEY, CDR2 SMNVEV (reference sequence). V lost 7 bases, J lost 1 base, and 21 bases lay in between. This CDR3 spans 17 amino acids. CDR3 bases: TGTGCCAGCACCATTATCCCGATAACGGCCCGCACAGATACGCAGTATTTT. Protein: CASTIIPITARTDTQYF.

This clonotype was found many times. The chain couples TRBV7-8 to TRBJ2-2; 7 bases match TRBD2. Germline V gene data show CDR1 as SGHVS and CDR2 as FQNEAQ. The CDR3 runs to 15 residues. After removal of 5 bases from V and 1 base from J, the junction contained 4 bases not matched to a gene. CDR3 bases: TGTGCCAGCAGCCCTAAGCGGGAGAACACCGGGGAGCTGTTTTTT. It translates to CASSPKRENTGELFF.

The chain couples TRBV7-9 to TRBJ1-5; TRBD1 aligns across 8 bases. This CDR3 spans 17 amino acids. CDR1 is SEHNR, CDR2 FQNEAQ, per germline (reference sequence). The ends lost 3 bases at V and 7 bases at J; junction bases unmatched: 14. CDR3 sequence: CASSFGQGPVEGQPQHF. The CDR3 DNA reads as TGTGCCAGCAGCTTCGGACAGGGCCCTGTCGAGGGGCAGCCCCAGCATTTT.

The gene calls are TRBV6-1 and TRBJ2-6; no clear D. The V and J ends lost 2 bases and 4 bases respectively, with 15 bases between them. Germline V gene lookup returns CDR1 MNHNS and CDR2 SASEGT. The CDR3 length is 17 residues. CDR3 sequence: CASSEQWMPLGANVLTF. For the CDR3, the DNA is TGTGCCAGCAGTGAACAGTGGATGCCTCTGGGGGCCAACGTCCTGACTTTC.

This clonotype was seen many times. The chain links TRBV7-2 to TRBJ2-5, with no clear D. Per germline, CDR1 SGHTA and CDR2 FQGNSA. The CDR3 is 14 amino acids. The V gene lost 2 bases and the J gene lost 1 base, with 8 bases spanning the gap. The CDR3 here is CASSLLGTQETQYF. The DNA for the CDR3 is TGTGCCAGCAGCTTACTCGGTACCCAAGAGACCCAGTACTTC.

This clonotype was seen ten or more times. The rearrangement links TRBV5-1 to TRBJ2-7, with 13 bases that match TRBD2. The CDR3 runs 15 residues. The J segment lost 5 bases and the V segment lost 8 bases, leaving 10 bases of the junction unmatched. Germline CDR1 is SGHRS and CDR2 is YFSETQ. The CDR3 protein is CASRTGLAGSNEQYF. Here the CDR3 DNA reads TGCGCCAGTAGGACGGGACTAGCGGGATCTAACGAGCAGTACTTC.

The chain joins TRBV29-1 to TRBJ2-1; 10 nucleotides line up with TRBD2. The CDR3 is 17 residues long. The germline CDR1 and CDR2 sequences are SQVTM and ANQGSEA. CDR3 in amino acids: CGAPRTGASGSGNEQFF. The CDR3, as DNA: TGCGGTGCGCCCCGTACAGGGGCTAGCGGGAGTGGTAATGAGCAGTTCTTC.

The V gene is TRBV11-1, the J gene TRBJ1-2; no reliable D call. The CDR3 is 13 residues long. The ends were cut back, 5 bases at V and 4 bases at J, with 11 bases in the middle. Per the germline V gene, CDR1 is SGHAT and CDR2 is FQDESV (reference sequence). The CDR3 is CASSARGGYGYTF. The CDR3 DNA is TGTGCCAGCAGCGCCCGGGGTGGCTATGGCTACACCTTC.

At least ten counts were recorded for this clonotype. V and J are TRBV28 and TRBJ2-1, with TRBD2 identical over 10 bases. Germline loops: CDR1 MDHEN, CDR2 SYDVKM. The CDR3 runs to 15 residues. Trimming at V came to 2 bases and at J to 9 bases, leaving 7 bases not matched to a gene. The CDR3 loop reads CASSLITSGRGEQFF. CDR3 nucleotide sequence: TGTGCCAGCAGTTTAATTACCAGCGGGAGGGGTGAGCAGTTCTTC.

A few counts support this clonotype. The chain carries TRBV19 and TRBJ2-7; 8 nucleotides agree with TRBD2. Germline assignment: CDR1 LNHDA and CDR2 SQIVND (reference sequence). The CDR3 consists of 15 residues. Unmatched junction bases numbered 6, after V lost 3 bases and J lost 2 bases. The CDR3, as DNA: TGTGCCAGTAGTATTGCCTTAGCGGGAACCTACGAGCAGTACTTC. It yields the protein CASSIALAGTYEQYF. The whole variable domain, remainder taken from reference TRBV19 and TRBJ2-7, is DGGITQSPKYLFRKEGQNVTLSCEQNLNHDAMYWYRQDPGQGLRLIYYSQIVNDFQKGDIAEGYSVSREKKESFPLTVTSAQKNPTAFYLCASSIALAGTYEQYFGPGTRLTVT.

In this sample, this clonotype turned up many times. The J gene is TRBJ2-3, the V gene TRBV11-2, with no clear D. Trimming stripped 6 bases from V and 2 bases from J, with 18 bases between. The CDR3 loop spans 16 amino acids. CDR1 is SGHAT, CDR2 FQNNGV, per germline. The CDR3 sequence: CASSSLATPSTDTQYF. The DNA for the CDR3 is TGTGCCAGCAGTTCATTGGCTACTCCCTCCACAGATACGCAGTATTTT.

This clonotype was counted a few times. The chain has TRBV3-1 and TRBJ2-6, with D unclear. Trimming cost V 0 bases and J 8 bases, with 8 bases left between them. Germline V gives CDR1 LGHDT, CDR2 YNNKEL (reference sequence). This CDR3 has 14 residues. CDR3: CASSQDLISNVLTF. The CDR3, as DNA: TGTGCCAGCAGCCAAGACCTTATATCCAACGTCCTGACTTTC. The full variable domain, completed using reference TRBV3-1 and TRBJ2-6, is DTAVSQTPKYLVTQMGNDKSIKCEQNLGHDTMYWYKQDSKKFLKIMFSYNNKELIINETVPNRFSPKSPDKAHLNLHINSLELGDSAVYFCASSQDLISNVLTFGAGSRLTVL.

At least ten counts were recorded for this clonotype. The chain recombines TRBV5-1 with TRBJ2-2; 9 positions agree with TRBD1. V trimming: 2 bases; J trimming: 5 bases; junction bases outside the gene matches: 4. The germline gives CDR1 SGHRS, CDR2 YFSETQ. The CDR3 is 15 residues long. The CDR3 DNA reads as TGCGCCAGCAGCTTCACGGACAGGGGAACCGGGGAGCTGTTTTTT. Protein sequence: CASSFTDRGTGELFF.

This clonotype has a count of ten or more. The chain couples TRBV5-1 to TRBJ1-1; TRBD1 matches 8 bases. The CDR3 contains 14 residues. Trimming at V came to 1 base and at J to 5 bases, leaving 4 bases not matched to a gene. Germline CDR1 and CDR2: SGHRS and YFSETQ. CDR3 coding DNA: TGCGCCAGCAGCTTGCAGCGGACAGGGACTGAAGCTTTCTTT. Protein: CASSLQRTGTEAFF.

This clonotype was picked up many times. The V gene is TRBV2, the J gene TRBJ2-1, with TRBD2 matching 11 bases. The germline gives CDR1 SNHLY, CDR2 FYNNEI. This CDR3 spans 14 amino acids. Germline trimming cut 8 bases from V and 8 bases from J; bases unmatched to any gene: 8. As DNA, the CDR3 is TGTGCCAGCCGCACTAGCGGGAGCGCGGATGAGCAGTTCTTC. Residues: CASRTSGSADEQFF.

This clonotype occurred many times. The chain employs TRBV28 and TRBJ2-4, with TRBD1 as a possible D gene (6 bases). The CDR3 spans 16 residues. The germline gives CDR1 MDHEN, CDR2 SYDVKM. Trimming cost V 2 bases and J 1 base, with 12 bases left between them. CDR3: CASSLLTGPAKNIQYF. DNA for the CDR3: TGTGCCAGCAGTTTACTGACAGGTCCGGCCAAAAACATTCAGTACTTC.

This clonotype was observed many times. The V call is TRBV7-3, the J call TRBJ2-1, with 11 bases lining up with TRBD2. Losses at the gene ends were 4 bases for V and 2 bases for J; bases not matched to a gene: 7. Germline V gene lookup returns CDR1 SGHTA and CDR2 FQGTGA. The CDR3 is 17 amino acids. CDR3 sequence: CASSSGLAVGAYNEQFF. Here the CDR3 DNA reads TGTGCCAGCAGCTCGGGACTAGCGGTAGGGGCCTACAATGAGCAGTTCTTC.

This clonotype showed up just a few times. The V and J genes are TRBV6-1 and TRBJ2-7, with TRBD1 matching 8 bases. The CDR3 sequence is 14 residues long. The junction had 11 bases not matched to a gene; V was cut back by 6 bases and J by 7 bases. Germline V gives CDR1 MNHNS, CDR2 SASEGT. The CDR3 DNA follows: TGTGCCAGCAGCGGACAGGGTGGCCGGTGGGAGCAGTACTTC. Its protein product is CASSGQGGRWEQYF.

This chain uses TRBV5-1 with TRBJ1-6; TRBD1 aligns across 9 bases. Germline V CDR1 and CDR2: SGHRS, YFSETQ. Trimming cost V 5 bases and J 7 bases; bases outside gene matches: 4. This CDR3 region has 14 residues. DNA for the CDR3: TGCGCCAGCAGGACAGGGGGTTACAATTCACCCCTCCACTTT. It is translated as CASRTGGYNSPLHF. The full variable domain, completed using reference TRBV5-1 and TRBJ1-6, is KAGVTQTPRYLIKTRGQQVTLSCSPISGHRSVSWYQQTPGQGLQFLFEYFSETQRNKGNFPGRFSGRQFSNSRSEMNVSTLELGDSALYLCASRTGGYNSPLHFGNGTRLTVT.

In this sample, this clonotype turned up many times. This chain connects TRBV30 to TRBJ2-1; 10 bases fit TRBD2. CDR3 length: 14 amino acids. CDR1 is GTSNPN, CDR2 SVGIG, per germline (reference sequence). The ends lost 3 bases at V and 10 bases at J; junction bases unmatched: 9. CDR3 bases: TGTGCCTGGAGGGTTAAAGCGGGAGGGCCCGAGCAGTTCTTC. This translates into CAWRVKAGGPEQFF.

This clonotype was seen at least ten times. The genes are TRBV7-9 and TRBJ2-1; D tentatively reads TRBD1 or TRBD2 (6 bases each). The CDR3 has 12 amino acids. Germline lookup yields CDR1 SEHNR and CDR2 FQNEAQ (reference sequence). Trimming cost V 8 bases and J 9 bases, with 14 bases left between them. The DNA of the CDR3 is TGTGCCAGCCAAGGAGGGGGAGGTGAGCAGTTCTTC. It is translated as CASQGGGGEQFF.

This clonotype was counted between two and nine times. V usage is TRBV24-1 and J usage is TRBJ2-5, with a tentative D call TRBD2 (6 bases). V lost 1 base and J lost 5, with 13 bases in between. CDR1 is KGHDR, CDR2 SFDVKD, per germline. CDR3 length: 15 residues. This CDR3 reads CATSDFSRGMETQYF. The CDR3 DNA reads TGTGCCACCAGTGATTTTTCTCGGGGGATGGAGACCCAGTACTTC.

This clonotype has at least ten counts. The rearrangement links TRBV18 to TRBJ2-3, with D unclear. V gave up 3 bases and J gave up 6 bases, with 10 bases separating them. The CDR3 covers 13 residues. Germline assignment: CDR1 KGHSH and CDR2 LQKENI. The CDR3 protein is CASSPQLRDTQYF. DNA for the CDR3: TGTGCCAGCTCACCTCAACTCCGTGATACGCAGTATTTT.

V is TRBV7-9 and J is TRBJ1-2; 9 positions agree with TRBD1. With V trimmed by 5 bases and J by 7 bases, 11 bases remained unmatched. CDR3 length: 15 amino acids. Per the germline V gene, CDR1 is SEHNR and CDR2 is FQNEAQ (reference sequence). CDR3 nucleotide sequence: TGTGCCAGCAGCCTCTACGACAGGGGGAAAGTTGGCTACACCTTC. It codes for CASSLYDRGKVGYTF.

This clonotype has ten or more counts. The chain carries TRBV5-1 and TRBJ1-1; the D is unclear. The V end lost 1 base, the J end lost 1 base, and 14 bases lay between the germline ends. This CDR3 comprises 16 residues. Germline lookup yields CDR1 SGHRS and CDR2 YFSETQ. The CDR3 protein is CASSLFSLFGNTEAFF. DNA for the CDR3: TGCGCCAGCAGCTTGTTCTCTCTCTTCGGGAACACTGAAGCTTTCTTT.

This clonotype was counted at least ten times. The chain employs TRBV5-1 and TRBJ2-3, with 8 bases aligning to TRBD2. The CDR3 is 17 residues long. The V gene's germline CDR1 is SGHRS and CDR2 YFSETQ. After removal of 4 bases from V and 4 bases from J, the junction contained 14 bases not matched to a gene. The CDR3 spells CASSPRGAGVAADTQYF. The CDR3 bases are TGCGCCAGCAGCCCGCGAGGAGCGGGAGTCGCCGCAGATACGCAGTATTTT.

This clonotype was detected ten times or more. The V gene is TRBV28, the J gene TRBJ2-1; D not resolved. Trimming pared 5 bases from V and 7 bases from J, leaving 12 bases between. This CDR3 spans 13 amino acids. Germline CDR1 reads MDHEN; CDR2 reads SYDVKM. In DNA, the CDR3 is TGTGCCAGCAGTCTCGTATGGGAAAATGAGCAGTTCTTC. Residues: CASSLVWENEQFF.